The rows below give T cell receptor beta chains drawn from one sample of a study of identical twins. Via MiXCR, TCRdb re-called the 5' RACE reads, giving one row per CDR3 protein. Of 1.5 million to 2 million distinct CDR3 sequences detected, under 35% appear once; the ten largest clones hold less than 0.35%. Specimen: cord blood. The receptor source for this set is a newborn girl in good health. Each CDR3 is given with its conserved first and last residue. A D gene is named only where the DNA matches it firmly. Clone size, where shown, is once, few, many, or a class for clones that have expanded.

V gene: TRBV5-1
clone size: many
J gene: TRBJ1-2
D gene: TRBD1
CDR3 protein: CASSLAGQVNYGYTF
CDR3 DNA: TGCGCCAGCAGCTTGGCGGGACAGGTTAACTATGGCTACACCTTC

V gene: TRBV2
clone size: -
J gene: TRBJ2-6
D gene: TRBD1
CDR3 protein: CASSEGTGAPGANVLTF
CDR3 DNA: TGTGCCAGCAGTGAAGGGACAGGAGCCCCTGGGGCCAACGTCCTGACTTTC

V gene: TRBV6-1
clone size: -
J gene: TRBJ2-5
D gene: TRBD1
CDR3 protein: CASSESTGGGETQYF
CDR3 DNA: TGTGCCAGCAGTGAATCGACAGGGGGCGGGGAGACCCAGTACTTC

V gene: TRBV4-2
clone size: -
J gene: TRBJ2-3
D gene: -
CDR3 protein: CASSQGLVRGAADTQYF
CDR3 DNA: TGTGCCAGCAGCCAAGGGTTAGTTCGGGGAGCCGCAGATACGCAGTATTTT

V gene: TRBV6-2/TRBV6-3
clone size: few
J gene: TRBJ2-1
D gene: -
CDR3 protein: CASSQSTQETQFF
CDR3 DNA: TGTGCCAGCTCGCAGTCGACCCAAGAGACCCAGTTCTTC

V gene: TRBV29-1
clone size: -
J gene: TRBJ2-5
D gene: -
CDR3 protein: CSVAGTRPETQYF
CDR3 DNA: TGCAGCGTGGCTGGGACTCGCCCCGAGACCCAGTACTTC

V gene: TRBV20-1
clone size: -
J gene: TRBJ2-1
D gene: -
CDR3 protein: CSARGGQSYNEQFF
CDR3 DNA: TGCAGTGCTAGAGGCGGACAATCCTACAATGAGCAGTTCTTC

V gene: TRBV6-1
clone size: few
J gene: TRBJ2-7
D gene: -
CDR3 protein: CASRKGQGPYEQYF
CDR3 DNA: TGTGCCAGCAGAAAGGGGCAGGGCCCCTACGAGCAGTACTTC

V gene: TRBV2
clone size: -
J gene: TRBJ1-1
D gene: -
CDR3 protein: CASIRVSNTEAFF
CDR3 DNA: TGTGCCAGCATCAGGGTTTCGAACACTGAAGCTTTCTTT

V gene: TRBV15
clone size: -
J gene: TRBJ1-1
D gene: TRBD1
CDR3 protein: CATSRDRSSTNTEAFF
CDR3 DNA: TGTGCCACCTCTAGGGACAGGAGTTCGACGAACACTGAAGCTTTCTTT

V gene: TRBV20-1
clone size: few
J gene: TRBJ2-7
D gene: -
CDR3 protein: CSAMGQTYEQYF
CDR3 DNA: TGCAGTGCTATGGGACAAACCTACGAGCAGTACTTC

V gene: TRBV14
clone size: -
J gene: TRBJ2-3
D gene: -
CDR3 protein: CASSQLTWADTQYF
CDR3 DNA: TGTGCCAGCAGCCAATTGACCTGGGCAGATACGCAGTATTTT

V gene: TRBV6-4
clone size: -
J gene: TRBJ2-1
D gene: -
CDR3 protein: CASSDSGLRSVNEQFF
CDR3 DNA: TGTGCCAGCAGTGACTCAGGTTTACGGTCGGTCAATGAGCAGTTCTTC

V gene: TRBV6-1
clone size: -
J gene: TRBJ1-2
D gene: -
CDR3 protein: CASSEPRRTVTSYGYTF
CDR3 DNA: TGTGCCAGCAGTGAACCAAGGCGGACGGTGACCTCCTATGGCTACACCTTC

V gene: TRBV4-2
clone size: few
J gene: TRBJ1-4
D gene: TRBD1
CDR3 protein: CASSRKDRGRGNEKLFF
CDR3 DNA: TGTGCCAGCAGCCGGAAGGACAGGGGGCGCGGGAATGAAAAACTGTTTTTT

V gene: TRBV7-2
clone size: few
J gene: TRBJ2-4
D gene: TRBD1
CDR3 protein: CASSLAGTGVAKNIQYF
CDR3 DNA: TGTGCCAGCAGCTTAGCGGGGACAGGAGTTGCCAAAAACATTCAGTACTTC

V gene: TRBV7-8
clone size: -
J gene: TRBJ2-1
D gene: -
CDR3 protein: CASSFDGRSSYNEQFF
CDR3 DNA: TGTGCCAGCAGCTTTGATGGGCGCAGCTCCTACAATGAGCAGTTCTTC

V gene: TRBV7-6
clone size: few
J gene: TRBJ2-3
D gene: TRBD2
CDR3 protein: CASSWSGGSGTDTQYF
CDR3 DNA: TGTGCCAGCAGCTGGAGCGGCGGGAGTGGGACAGATACGCAGTATTTT

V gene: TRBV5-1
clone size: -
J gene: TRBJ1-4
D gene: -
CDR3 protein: CASSLYRPGEDGEKLFF
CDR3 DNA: TGCGCCAGCAGCTTGTATCGTCCAGGGGAGGACGGGGAAAAACTGTTTTTT

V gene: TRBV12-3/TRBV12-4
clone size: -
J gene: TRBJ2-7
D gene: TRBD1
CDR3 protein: CASSSRTGGNYEQYF
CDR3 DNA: TGTGCCAGCAGTTCGCGGACAGGGGGCAACTACGAGCAGTACTTC

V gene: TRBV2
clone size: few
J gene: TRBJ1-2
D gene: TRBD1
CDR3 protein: CASRGDSENYGYTF
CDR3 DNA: TGTGCCAGCAGGGGGGACAGCGAGAACTATGGCTACACCTTC

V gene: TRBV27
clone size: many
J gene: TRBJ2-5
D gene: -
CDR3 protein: CASSPRTKETQYF
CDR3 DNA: TGTGCCAGCAGTCCTCGGACTAAAGAGACCCAGTACTTC

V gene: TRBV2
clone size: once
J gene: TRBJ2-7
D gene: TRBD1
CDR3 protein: CASSAHRDRVHEQYF
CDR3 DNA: TGTGCCAGCAGTGCCCACCGGGACAGGGTCCACGAGCAGTACTTC

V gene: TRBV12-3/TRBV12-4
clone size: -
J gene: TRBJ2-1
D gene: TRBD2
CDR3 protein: CASSGDYSYNEQFF
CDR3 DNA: TGTGCCAGCAGTGGGGACTATTCCTACAATGAGCAGTTCTTC

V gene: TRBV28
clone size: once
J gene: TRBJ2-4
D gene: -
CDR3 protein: CASEGVAKNIQYF
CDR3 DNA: TGTGCCTCGGAGGGGGTAGCCAAAAACATTCAGTACTTC

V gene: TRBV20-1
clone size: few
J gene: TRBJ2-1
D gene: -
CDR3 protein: CSARRLAYEQFF
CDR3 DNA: TGCAGTGCTAGACGGTTAGCGTATGAGCAGTTCTTC

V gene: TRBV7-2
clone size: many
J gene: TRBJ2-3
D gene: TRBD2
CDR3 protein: CASSLLAADTQYF
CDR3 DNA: TGTGCCAGCAGCTTACTAGCGGCAGATACGCAGTATTTT

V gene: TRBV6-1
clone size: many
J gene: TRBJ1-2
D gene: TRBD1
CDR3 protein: CASSERQGANYGYTF
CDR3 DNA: TGTGCCAGCAGTGAAAGACAGGGGGCTAACTATGGCTACACCTTC

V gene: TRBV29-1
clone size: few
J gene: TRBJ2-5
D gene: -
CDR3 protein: CSVRLDGETQYF
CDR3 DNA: TGCAGCGTTCGGCTCGACGGGGAGACCCAGTACTTC

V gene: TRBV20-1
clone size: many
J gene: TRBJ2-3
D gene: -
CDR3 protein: CSARAPEYTDTQYF
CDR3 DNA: TGCAGTGCTAGAGCTCCGGAGTACACAGATACGCAGTATTTT

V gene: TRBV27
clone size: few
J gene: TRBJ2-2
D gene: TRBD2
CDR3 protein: CASSFSREVNTGELFF
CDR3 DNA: TGTGCCAGCAGTTTTTCGCGGGAGGTGAACACCGGGGAGCTGTTTTTT

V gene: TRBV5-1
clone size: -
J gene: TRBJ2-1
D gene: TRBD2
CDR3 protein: CASSEGLAGGPGRFF
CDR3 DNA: TGCGCCAGCAGCGAGGGACTAGCGGGAGGGCCTGGGCGGTTCTTC

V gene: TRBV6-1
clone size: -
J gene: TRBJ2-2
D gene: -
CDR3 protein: CASSEGVNTGELFF
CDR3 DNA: TGTGCCAGCAGTGAAGGGGTGAACACCGGGGAGCTGTTTTTT

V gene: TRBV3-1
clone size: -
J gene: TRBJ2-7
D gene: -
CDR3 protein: CASSQRVSLSTGYNEQYF
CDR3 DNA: TGTGCCAGCAGCCAACGGGTTAGCCTATCAACGGGGTACAATGAGCAGTACTTC

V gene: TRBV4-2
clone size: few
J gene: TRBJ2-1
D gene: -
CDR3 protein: CASSQHTGYNEQFF
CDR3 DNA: TGTGCCAGCAGCCAACATACGGGATACAATGAGCAGTTCTTC

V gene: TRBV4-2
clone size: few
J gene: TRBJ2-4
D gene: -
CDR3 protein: CASSQDLTLGTLAKNIQYF
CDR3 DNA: TGTGCCAGCAGCCAAGATCTCACTCTCGGGACACTAGCCAAAAACATTCAGTACTTC

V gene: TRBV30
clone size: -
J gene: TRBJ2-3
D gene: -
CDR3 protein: CAWSVRGSGAQYF
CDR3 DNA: TGTGCCTGGAGTGTACGTGGTAGCGGTGCGCAGTATTTT

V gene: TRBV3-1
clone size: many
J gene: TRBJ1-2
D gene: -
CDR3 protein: CASSQTTNYGYTF
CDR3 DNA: TGTGCCAGCAGCCAGACAACTAACTATGGCTACACCTTC

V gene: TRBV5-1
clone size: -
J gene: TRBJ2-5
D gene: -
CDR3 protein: CASSLTGGPLETQYF
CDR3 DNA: TGCGCCAGCAGCTTAACGGGGGGCCCTCTTGAGACCCAGTACTTC

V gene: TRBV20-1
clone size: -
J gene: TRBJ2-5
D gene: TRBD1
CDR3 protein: CSAYPGQGKETQYF
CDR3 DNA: TGCAGTGCGTATCCGGGACAGGGAAAAGAGACCCAGTACTTC

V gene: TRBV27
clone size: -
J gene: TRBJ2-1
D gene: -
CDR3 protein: CASTPQTVGYNEQFF
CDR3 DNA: TGTGCCAGCACGCCACAGACAGTAGGCTACAATGAGCAGTTCTTC

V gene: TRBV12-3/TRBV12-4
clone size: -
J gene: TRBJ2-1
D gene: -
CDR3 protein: CASSFRSHSYNEQFF
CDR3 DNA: TGTGCCAGCAGTTTTCGGAGTCACTCCTACAATGAGCAGTTCTTC

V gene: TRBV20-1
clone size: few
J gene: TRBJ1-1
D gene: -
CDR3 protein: CSATRSGIGTEAFF
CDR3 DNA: TGCAGTGCTACCCGTAGCGGGATAGGGACTGAAGCTTTCTTT

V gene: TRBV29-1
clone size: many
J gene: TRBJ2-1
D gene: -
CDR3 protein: CSVEGLGRWSYNEQFF
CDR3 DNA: TGCAGCGTTGAAGGGCTGGGAAGATGGTCCTACAATGAGCAGTTCTTC

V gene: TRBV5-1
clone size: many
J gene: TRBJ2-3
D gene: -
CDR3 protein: CASSFGPRTDTQYF
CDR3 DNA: TGCGCCAGCAGCTTCGGACCCCGCACAGATACGCAGTATTTT

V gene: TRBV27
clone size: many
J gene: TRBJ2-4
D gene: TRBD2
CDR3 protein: CASSSVAGVENIQYF
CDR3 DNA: TGTGCCAGCAGTTCCGTAGCGGGAGTGGAAAACATTCAGTACTTC

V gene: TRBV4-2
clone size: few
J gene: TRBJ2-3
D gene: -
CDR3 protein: CASSQERFTDTQYF
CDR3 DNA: TGTGCCAGCAGCCAAGAGCGCTTCACAGATACGCAGTATTTT

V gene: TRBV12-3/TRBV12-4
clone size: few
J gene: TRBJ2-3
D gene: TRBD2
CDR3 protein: CASGPLAGVDTQYF
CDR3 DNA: TGTGCCAGCGGCCCACTAGCGGGGGTAGATACGCAGTATTTT

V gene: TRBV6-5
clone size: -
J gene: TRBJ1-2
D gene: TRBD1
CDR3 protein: CASTGQVGGYTF
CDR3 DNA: TGTGCCAGCACGGGACAGGTGGGAGGCTACACCTTC

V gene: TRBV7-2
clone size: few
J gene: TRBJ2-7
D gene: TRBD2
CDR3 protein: CASSSMGTSGLYEQYF
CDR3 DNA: TGTGCCAGCAGCTCCATGGGGACTAGCGGACTCTACGAGCAGTACTTC

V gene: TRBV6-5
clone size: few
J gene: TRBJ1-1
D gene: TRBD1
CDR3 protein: CASSYSFFLDRARSGTEAFF
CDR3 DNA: TGTGCCAGCAGTTACTCTTTCTTCCTGGACAGGGCCCGATCGGGCACTGAAGCTTTCTTT

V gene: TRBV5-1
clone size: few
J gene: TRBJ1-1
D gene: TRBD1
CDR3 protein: CASSLVTGDTEAFF
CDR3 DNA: TGCGCCAGCAGCTTGGTGACAGGGGACACTGAAGCTTTCTTT

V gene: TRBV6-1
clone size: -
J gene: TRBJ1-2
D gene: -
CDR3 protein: CASSEIGTNYGYTF
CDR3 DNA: TGTGCCAGCAGTGAAATTGGCACGAACTATGGCTACACCTTC

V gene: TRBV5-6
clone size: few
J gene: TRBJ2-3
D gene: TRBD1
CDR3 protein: CASSWTGSSTDTQYF
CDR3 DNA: TGTGCCAGCAGCTGGACAGGGTCCTCCACAGATACGCAGTATTTT

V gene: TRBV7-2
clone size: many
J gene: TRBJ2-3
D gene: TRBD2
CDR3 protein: CASSLGLAGQPTDTQYF
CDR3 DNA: TGTGCCAGCAGCTTAGGCCTAGCGGGACAACCCACAGATACGCAGTATTTT

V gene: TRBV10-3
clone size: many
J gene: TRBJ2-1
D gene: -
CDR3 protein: CAIIGERRKEQFF
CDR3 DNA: TGTGCCATCATTGGGGAGAGGCGTAAGGAGCAGTTCTTC

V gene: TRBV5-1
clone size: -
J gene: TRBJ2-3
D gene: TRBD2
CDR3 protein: CASSLGLAGGRSTDTQYF
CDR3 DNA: TGCGCCAGCAGCTTGGGACTAGCGGGAGGGCGAAGCACAGATACGCAGTATTTT

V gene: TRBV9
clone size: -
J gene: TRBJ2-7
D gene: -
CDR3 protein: CAGSTRLVGYEQYF
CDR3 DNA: TGTGCCGGCAGCACCCGACTAGTTGGCTACGAGCAGTACTTC

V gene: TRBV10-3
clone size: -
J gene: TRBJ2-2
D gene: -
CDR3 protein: CAISVGLNTGELFF
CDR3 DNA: TGTGCCATCAGTGTAGGCCTAAACACCGGGGAGCTGTTTTTT